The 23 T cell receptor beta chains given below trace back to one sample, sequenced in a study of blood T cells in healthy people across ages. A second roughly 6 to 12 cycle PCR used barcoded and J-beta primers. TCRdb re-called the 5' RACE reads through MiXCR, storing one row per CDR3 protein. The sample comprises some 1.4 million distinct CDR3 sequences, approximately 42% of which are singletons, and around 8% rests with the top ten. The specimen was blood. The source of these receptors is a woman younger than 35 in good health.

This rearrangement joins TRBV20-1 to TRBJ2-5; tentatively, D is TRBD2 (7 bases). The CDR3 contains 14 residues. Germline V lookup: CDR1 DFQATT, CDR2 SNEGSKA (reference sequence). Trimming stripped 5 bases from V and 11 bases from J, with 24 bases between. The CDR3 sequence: CSALVGGLSSGQYF. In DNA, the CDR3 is TGCAGTGCTCTAGTCGGGGGGCTCTCTAGTGGGCAGTACTTC.

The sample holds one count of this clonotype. CDR3 nucleotides: TGTGCCAGCAGCGTAGGGACAGGAATCCTTTCACCCCTCCACTTT. It encodes CASSVGTGILSPLHF. The V gene is TRBV9, the J gene TRBJ1-6; 7 bases align to TRBD1. The germline V gene encodes CDR1 SGDLS and CDR2 YYNGEE. The V gene end was trimmed by 0 bases and the J gene end by 9 bases; junction bases not matched to a gene: 6. The CDR3 totals 15 residues.

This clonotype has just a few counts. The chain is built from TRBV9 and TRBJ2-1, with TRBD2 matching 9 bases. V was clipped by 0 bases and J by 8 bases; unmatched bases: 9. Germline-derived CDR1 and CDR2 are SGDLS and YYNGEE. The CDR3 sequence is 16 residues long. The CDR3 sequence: CASSVGSSGMGDEQFF. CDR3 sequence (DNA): TGTGCCAGCAGCGTAGGGTCTAGCGGGATGGGCGATGAGCAGTTCTTC.

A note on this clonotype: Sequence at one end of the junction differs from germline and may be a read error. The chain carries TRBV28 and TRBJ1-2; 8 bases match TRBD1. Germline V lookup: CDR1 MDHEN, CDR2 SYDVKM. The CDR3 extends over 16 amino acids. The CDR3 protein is CASSLSGQGRYYGYTF. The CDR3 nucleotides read TGTGCCAGCAGTTTATCCGGACAGGGAAGGTACTACGGCTACACCTTC.

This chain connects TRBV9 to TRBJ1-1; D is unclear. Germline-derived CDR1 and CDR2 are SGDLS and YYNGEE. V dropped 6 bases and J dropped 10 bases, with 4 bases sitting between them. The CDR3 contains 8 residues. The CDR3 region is CASNGAFF. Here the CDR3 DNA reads TGTGCCAGCAATGGAGCTTTCTTT.

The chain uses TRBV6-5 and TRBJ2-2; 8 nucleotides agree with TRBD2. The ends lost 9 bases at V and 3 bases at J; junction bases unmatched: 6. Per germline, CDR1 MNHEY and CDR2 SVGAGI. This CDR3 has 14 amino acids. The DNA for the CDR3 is TGTGCCAGTTCGGGGACTAGATACACCGGGGAGCTGTTTTTT. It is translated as CASSGTRYTGELFF.

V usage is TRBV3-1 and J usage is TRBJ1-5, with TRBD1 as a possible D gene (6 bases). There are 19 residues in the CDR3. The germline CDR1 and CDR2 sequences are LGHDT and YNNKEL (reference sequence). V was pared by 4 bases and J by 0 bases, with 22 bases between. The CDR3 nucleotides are TGTGCCAGCAGCCGACTATCCGGGACAAATCTTTATAGCAATCAGCCCCAGCATTTT. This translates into CASSRLSGTNLYSNQPQHF.

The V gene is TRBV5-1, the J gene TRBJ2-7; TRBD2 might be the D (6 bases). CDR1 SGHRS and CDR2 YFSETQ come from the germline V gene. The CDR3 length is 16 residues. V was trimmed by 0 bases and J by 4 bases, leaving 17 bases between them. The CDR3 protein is CASSLGTGQGRYEQYF. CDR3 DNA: TGCGCCAGCAGCTTGGGAACCGGCCAAGGGAGGTACGAGCAGTACTTC.

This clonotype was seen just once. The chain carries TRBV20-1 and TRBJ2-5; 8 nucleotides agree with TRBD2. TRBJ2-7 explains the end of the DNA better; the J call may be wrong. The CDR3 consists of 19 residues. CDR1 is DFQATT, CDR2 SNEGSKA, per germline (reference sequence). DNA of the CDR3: TGCAGTGCTAGAGATAACCCTAGGAGCGGGAGTCCCCTCCTCTACGAGCAGTACTTC. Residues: CSARDNPRSGSPLLYEQYF.

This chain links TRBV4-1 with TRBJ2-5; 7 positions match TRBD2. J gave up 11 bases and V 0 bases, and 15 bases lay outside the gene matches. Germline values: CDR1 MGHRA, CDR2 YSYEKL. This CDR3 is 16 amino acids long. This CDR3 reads CASSQDSGLGANEQYF. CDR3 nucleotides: TGCGCCAGCAGCCAAGATAGTGGACTAGGGGCAAATGAGCAGTACTTC.

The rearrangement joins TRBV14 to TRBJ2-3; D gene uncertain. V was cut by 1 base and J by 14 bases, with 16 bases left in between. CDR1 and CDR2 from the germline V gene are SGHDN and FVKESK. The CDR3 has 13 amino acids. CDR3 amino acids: CASSQVIGMSPYF. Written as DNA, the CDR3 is TGTGCCAGCAGCCAAGTAATCGGTATGTCCCCGTATTTT.

Here the CDR3 DNA reads TGCGCCAGCAGGGAGGACACCTATGGCTACACCTTC. This translates into CASREDTYGYTF. The genes are TRBV5-1 and TRBJ1-2; a weak D match, TRBD1 (5 bases). Looked up from germline, CDR1 is SGHRS and CDR2 is YFSETQ. This CDR3 has 12 residues. Deletions cut 5 bases from V and 4 bases from J, with 9 bases between.

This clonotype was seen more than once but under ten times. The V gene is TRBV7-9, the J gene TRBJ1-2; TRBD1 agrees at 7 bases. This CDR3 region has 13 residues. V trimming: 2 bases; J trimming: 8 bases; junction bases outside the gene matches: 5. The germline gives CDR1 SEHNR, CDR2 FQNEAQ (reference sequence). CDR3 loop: CASSLTGVRGYTF. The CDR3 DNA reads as TGTGCCAGCAGCTTAACAGGGGTGCGAGGCTACACCTTC.

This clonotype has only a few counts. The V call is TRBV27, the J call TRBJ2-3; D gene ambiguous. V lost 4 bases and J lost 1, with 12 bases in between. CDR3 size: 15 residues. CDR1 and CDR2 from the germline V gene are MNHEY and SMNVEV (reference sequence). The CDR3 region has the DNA TGTGCCAGCAGTTCCCCGCTTCTGGGCACAGATACGCAGTATTTT. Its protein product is CASSSPLLGTDTQYF.

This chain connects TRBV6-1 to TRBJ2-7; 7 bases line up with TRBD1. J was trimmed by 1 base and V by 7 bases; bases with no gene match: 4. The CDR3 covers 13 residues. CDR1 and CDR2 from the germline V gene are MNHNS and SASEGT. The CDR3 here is CASKDRASYEQYF. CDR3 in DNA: TGTGCCAGCAAAGACAGGGCTTCCTACGAGCAGTACTTC.

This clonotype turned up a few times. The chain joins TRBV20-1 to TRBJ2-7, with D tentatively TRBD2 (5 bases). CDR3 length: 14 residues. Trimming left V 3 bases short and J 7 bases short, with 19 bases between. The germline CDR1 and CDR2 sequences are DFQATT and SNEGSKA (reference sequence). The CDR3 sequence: CSASTHGVRMEQYF. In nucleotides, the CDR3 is TGCAGTGCTAGTACCCACGGGGTACGAATGGAGCAGTACTTC.

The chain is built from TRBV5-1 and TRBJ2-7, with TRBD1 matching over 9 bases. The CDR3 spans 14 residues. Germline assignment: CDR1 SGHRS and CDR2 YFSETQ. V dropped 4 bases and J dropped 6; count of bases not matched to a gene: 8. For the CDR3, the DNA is TGCGCCAGCAGCATCGGGACAGGGTTCAGCGAGCAGTACTTC. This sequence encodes CASSIGTGFSEQYF.

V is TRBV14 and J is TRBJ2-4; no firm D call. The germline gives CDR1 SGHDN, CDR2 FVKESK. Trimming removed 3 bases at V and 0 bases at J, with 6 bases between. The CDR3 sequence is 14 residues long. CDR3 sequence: CASSHFGAKNIQYF. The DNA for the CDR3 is TGTGCCAGCAGCCATTTTGGAGCCAAAAACATTCAGTACTTC.

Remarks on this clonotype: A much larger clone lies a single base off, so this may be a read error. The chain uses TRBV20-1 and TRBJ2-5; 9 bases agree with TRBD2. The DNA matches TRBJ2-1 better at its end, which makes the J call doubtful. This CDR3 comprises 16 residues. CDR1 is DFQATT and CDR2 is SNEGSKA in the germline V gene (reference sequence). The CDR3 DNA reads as TGCAGTGCTAGAGATCAGTCGACTAGCGGCCAAGAGACCCAGTTCTTC. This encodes CSARDQSTSGQETQFF.

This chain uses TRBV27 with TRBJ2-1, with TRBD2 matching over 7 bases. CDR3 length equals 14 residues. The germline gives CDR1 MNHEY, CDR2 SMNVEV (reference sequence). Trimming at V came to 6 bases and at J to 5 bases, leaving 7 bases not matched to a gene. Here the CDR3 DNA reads TGTGCCAGCAGGCGGCTAGCGGCAAACAATGAGCAGTTCTTC. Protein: CASRRLAANNEQFF.

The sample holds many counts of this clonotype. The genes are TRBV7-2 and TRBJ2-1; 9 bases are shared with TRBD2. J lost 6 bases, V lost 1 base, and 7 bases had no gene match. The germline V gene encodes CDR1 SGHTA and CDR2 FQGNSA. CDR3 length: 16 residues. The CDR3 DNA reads TGTGCCAGCAGCTTAGATCTTGTTAGCGGGGGCAATGAGCAGTTCTTC. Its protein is CASSLDLVSGGNEQFF.

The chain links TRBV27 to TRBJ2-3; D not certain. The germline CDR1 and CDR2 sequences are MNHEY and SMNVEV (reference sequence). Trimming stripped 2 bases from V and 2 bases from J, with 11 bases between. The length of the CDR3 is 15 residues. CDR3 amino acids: CASSLGWGNTDTQYF. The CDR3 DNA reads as TGTGCCAGCAGTTTAGGGTGGGGAAACACAGATACGCAGTATTTT.

CDR3 in amino acids: CASTAGRADSSYEQYF. DNA for the CDR3: TGTGCCAGCACCGCAGGGCGAGCAGACTCCTCCTACGAGCAGTACTTC. This sequence joins TRBV7-6 and TRBJ2-7; perhaps TRBD1 as D (5 bases). V lost 7 bases to trimming and J lost 0 bases, with 19 bases between them. The CDR3 covers 16 residues. CDR1 SGHVS and CDR2 FNYEAQ come from the germline V gene.